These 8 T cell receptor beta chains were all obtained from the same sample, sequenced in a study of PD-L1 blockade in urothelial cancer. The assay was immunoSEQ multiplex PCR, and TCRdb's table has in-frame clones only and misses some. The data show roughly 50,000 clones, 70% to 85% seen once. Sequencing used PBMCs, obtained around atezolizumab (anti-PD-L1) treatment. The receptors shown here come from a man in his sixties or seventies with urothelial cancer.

The CDR3 reads CAISVSSGTGGVGETQYF. Written as DNA, the CDR3 is TGTGCCATCAGTGTATCCTCCGGGACAGGGGGCGTAGGGGAGACCCAGTACTTC. The chain joins TRBV10-3 to TRBJ2-5; 12 bases map to TRBD1. V was clipped by 4 bases and J by 5 bases; unmatched bases: 14. Germline V lookup: CDR1 ENHRY, CDR2 SYGVKD. The CDR3 consists of 18 residues.

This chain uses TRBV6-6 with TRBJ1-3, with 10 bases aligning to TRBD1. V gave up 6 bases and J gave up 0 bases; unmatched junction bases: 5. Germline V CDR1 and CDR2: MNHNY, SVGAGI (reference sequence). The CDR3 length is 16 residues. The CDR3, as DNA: TGTGCCAGCAGCGACAGGGGGCCGAGCTCTGGAAACACCATATATTTT. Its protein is CASSDRGPSSGNTIYF.

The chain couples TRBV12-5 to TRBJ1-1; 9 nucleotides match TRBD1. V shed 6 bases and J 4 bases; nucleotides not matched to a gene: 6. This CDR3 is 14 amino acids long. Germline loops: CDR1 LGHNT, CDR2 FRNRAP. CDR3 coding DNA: TGTGCTAGTGGCCCGCCGGGACAGGGCACTGAAGCTTTCTTT. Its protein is CASGPPGQGTEAFF.

The CDR3 reads CASSVTGDNQPQHF. CDR3 nucleotide sequence: TGTGCCAGTAGTGTTACAGGGGACAATCAGCCCCAGCATTTT. The rearrangement joins TRBV19 to TRBJ1-5; the match to TRBD1 covers 7 bases. The V gene end was trimmed by 5 bases and the J gene end by 3 bases; junction bases not matched to a gene: 4. This CDR3 is 14 amino acids long. Germline V lookup: CDR1 LNHDA, CDR2 SQIVND (reference sequence).

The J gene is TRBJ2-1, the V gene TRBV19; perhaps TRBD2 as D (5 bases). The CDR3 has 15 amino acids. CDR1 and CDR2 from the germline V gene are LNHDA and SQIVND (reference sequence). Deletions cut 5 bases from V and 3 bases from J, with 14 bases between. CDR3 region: CASSPPTGYYNEQFF. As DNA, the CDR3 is TGTGCCAGTAGTCCCCCCACGGGATACTACAATGAGCAGTTCTTC.

In DNA, the CDR3 is TGTGCCAGCAGCTCACTCGACAGGGGGAGTGAAAAACTGTTTTTT. It encodes CASSSLDRGSEKLFF. V is TRBV7-2 and J is TRBJ1-4, with 9 bases matching TRBD1. From germline, CDR1 is SGHTA and CDR2 FQGNSA. The CDR3 sequence is 15 residues long. Losses at the gene ends were 4 bases for V and 7 bases for J; bases not matched to a gene: 7.

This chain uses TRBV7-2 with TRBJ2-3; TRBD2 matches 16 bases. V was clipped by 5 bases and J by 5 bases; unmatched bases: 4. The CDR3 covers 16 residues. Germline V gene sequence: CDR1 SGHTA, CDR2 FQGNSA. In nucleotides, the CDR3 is TGTGCCAGCAGCCCGGGACTAGCGGGAGGGCTAGATACGCAGTATTTT. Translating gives CASSPGLAGGLDTQYF.

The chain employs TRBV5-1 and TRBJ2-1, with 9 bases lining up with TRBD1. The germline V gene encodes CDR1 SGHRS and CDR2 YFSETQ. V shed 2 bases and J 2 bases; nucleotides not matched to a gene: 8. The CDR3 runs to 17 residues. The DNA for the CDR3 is TGCGCCAGCAGCTTACCTTCCGGGACAGGGCCCTACAATGAGCAGTTCTTC. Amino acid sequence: CASSLPSGTGPYNEQFF.